The 30 T cell receptor beta chains given below trace back to one sample, sequenced in a study of T cell responses to AZD1222 COVID-19 vaccine. Assay: immunoSEQ multiplex PCR; the TCRdb copy retains only in-frame clones and omits some. The repertoire holds around 120,000 clones, with around 93% as singletons. This material consisted of peripheral blood, taken 28 days after the second AZD1222 dose. All receptors come from an adult who received the AZD1222 COVID-19 vaccine.

In DNA, the CDR3 is TGTGCCACCAGTGATTGCCGGCCGGGTCATACCTACGAGCAGTACTTC. It translates to CATSDCRPGHTYEQYF. This chain links TRBV24-1 with TRBJ2-7; D gene unclear. The V end was cut by 2 bases, the J end by 2 bases, with 15 bases between. The CDR3 has 16 residues. CDR1 KGHDR and CDR2 SFDVKD come from the germline V gene.

This clone came up once. The chain links TRBV27 to TRBJ2-1; 10 bases align to TRBD1. The CDR3 spans 17 residues. Looked up from germline, CDR1 is MNHEY and CDR2 is SMNVEV (reference sequence). The ends lost 2 bases at V and 8 bases at J; junction bases unmatched: 12. CDR3 residues: CASSLKHGTGVGDEQFF. DNA of the CDR3: TGTGCCAGCAGTTTAAAACATGGGACAGGGGTTGGGGATGAGCAGTTCTTC.

The V gene is TRBV5-1, the J gene TRBJ1-5; no definite D call. Between the trimmed V and J ends, which lost 0 bases and 4 bases, there was a span of 11 bases. The CDR3 extends over 15 amino acids. Per the germline V gene, CDR1 is SGHRS and CDR2 is YFSETQ. In nucleotides, the CDR3 is TGCGCCAGCAGCTTGGGGCCCCTCGGGAATCAGCCCCAGCATTTT. Amino acids: CASSLGPLGNQPQHF.

The V call is TRBV18, the J call TRBJ1-1, with D possibly matching TRBD1 (5 bases). Germline V lookup: CDR1 KGHSH, CDR2 LQKENI. Trimming removed 2 bases from V and 1 base from J, with 8 bases in between. The CDR3 contains 14 residues. Here the CDR3 reads CASSPRGQNTEAFF. The CDR3 DNA follows: TGTGCCAGCTCACCAAGGGGCCAGAACACTGAAGCTTTCTTT.

This clone came up once. This chain connects TRBV7-9 to TRBJ2-6, with unresolved D. Germline V CDR1 and CDR2: SEHNR, FQNEAQ (reference sequence). This CDR3 has 13 residues. With 11 bases removed from V and 0 bases from J, the gap between germline ends came to 8 bases. The CDR3 loop is CAYGSSGANVLTF. The CDR3 nucleotides read TGTGCCTATGGCAGCTCTGGGGCCAACGTCCTGACTTTC. Full variable domain (rest looked up from reference TRBV7-9 and TRBJ2-6): DTGVSQNPRHKITKRGQNVTFRCDPISEHNRLYWYRQTLGQGPEFLTYFQNEAQLEKSRLLSDRFSAERPKGSFSTLEIQRTEQGDSAMYLCAYGSSGANVLTFGAGSRLTVL.

J is TRBJ1-3 and V is TRBV9; no clear D. Germline V gene sequence: CDR1 SGDLS, CDR2 YYNGEE. This CDR3 spans 15 amino acids. Trimming left V 1 base short and J 4 bases short, with 12 bases between. The CDR3 region is CASSVSPTAGNTIYF. The DNA of the CDR3 is TGTGCCAGCAGCGTATCGCCGACGGCGGGAAACACCATATATTTT.

This chain connects TRBV7-7 to TRBJ2-3, with TRBD2 as a possible D gene (6 bases). From germline, CDR1 is SSHAT and CDR2 FNYEAQ (reference sequence). The CDR3 covers 15 residues. Trimming cost V 1 base and J 4 bases, with 12 bases left between them. Written as DNA, the CDR3 is TGTGCCAGCAGCTTAGGTCCTGGGGAGGCAGATACGCAGTATTTT. It specifies CASSLGPGEADTQYF.

The rearrangement joins TRBV9 to TRBJ2-7; D is perhaps TRBD2 (5 bases). The V and J ends lost 5 bases and 0 bases respectively, with 15 bases between them. The CDR3 has 15 residues. Looked up from germline, CDR1 is SGDLS and CDR2 is YYNGEE. This chain's CDR3 is CASSALTGVSYEQYF. CDR3 nucleotide sequence: TGTGCCAGCAGTGCCTTGACCGGGGTCTCCTACGAGCAGTACTTC.

The chain uses TRBV7-8 and TRBJ2-3; 8 bases fit TRBD2. Unmatched junction bases numbered 6, after V lost 1 base and J lost 6 bases. The CDR3 totals 15 residues. Germline V gives CDR1 SGHVS, CDR2 FQNEAQ. Here the CDR3 reads CASSLGGTSGDTQYF. DNA of the CDR3: TGTGCCAGCAGCTTAGGGGGGACTAGTGGTGATACGCAGTATTTT.

V is TRBV30 and J is TRBJ2-1, with 11 bases identical to TRBD2. Per the germline V gene, CDR1 is GTSNPN and CDR2 is SVGIG (reference sequence). V lost 3 bases, J lost 1 base, and 5 bases stayed unmatched. The CDR3 runs 16 residues. The CDR3: CAWRDSGRGSYNEQFF. DNA for the CDR3: TGTGCCTGGAGAGATAGCGGGAGGGGTTCCTACAATGAGCAGTTCTTC.

V usage is TRBV7-2 and J usage is TRBJ1-2; 12 positions agree with TRBD1. CDR1 is SGHTA, CDR2 FQGNSA, per germline. Trimming cost V 1 base and J 8 bases; bases outside gene matches: 11. The CDR3 is 17 amino acids. The CDR3, as DNA: TGTGCCAGCAGCTTAGAGGGACAGGGGGCGCCAAGGGAGGGCTACACCTTC. This translates into CASSLEGQGAPREGYTF.

The rearrangement uses TRBV7-9 and TRBJ2-2; maybe TRBD1 (5 bases). The CDR3 loop spans 16 amino acids. Germline assignment: CDR1 SEHNR and CDR2 FQNEAQ (reference sequence). The V end was cut by 3 bases, the J end by 1 base, with 12 bases between. The CDR3 DNA follows: TGTGCCAGCAGCTTGGTAGGACAACAGAACACCGGGGAGCTGTTTTTT. Encoded protein: CASSLVGQQNTGELFF. Combining the CDR3 with reference TRBV7-9 and TRBJ2-2 gives the whole variable domain DTGVSQNPRHKITKRGQNVTFRCDPISEHNRLYWYRQTLGQGPEFLTYFQNEAQLEKSRLLSDRFSAERPKGSFSTLEIQRTEQGDSAMYLCASSLVGQQNTGELFFGEGSRLTVL.

The rearrangement joins TRBV10-3 to TRBJ1-2, with TRBD1 matching over 7 bases. Germline CDR1 is ENHRY and CDR2 is SYGVKD. The V gene end was trimmed by 2 bases and the J gene end by 8 bases; junction bases not matched to a gene: 5. This CDR3 has 13 residues. The CDR3 DNA reads as TGTGCCATCAGTGAGGGACAGGTGGACGGCTACACCTTC. Amino acid sequence: CAISEGQVDGYTF.

CDR3 protein: CASSPQNGLRGNTIYF. CDR3 DNA sequence: TGTGCCAGCTCACCACAGAATGGTCTGAGAGGAAACACCATATATTTT. The chain combines TRBV18 with TRBJ1-3, with D hard to call. CDR1 is KGHSH and CDR2 is LQKENI in the germline V gene. The CDR3 extends over 16 amino acids. V gave up 1 base and J gave up 4 bases, with 14 bases separating them.

The V gene is TRBV18, the J gene TRBJ2-7; TRBD2 matches at 7 bases. CDR1 is KGHSH, CDR2 LQKENI, per germline. Trimming at V came to 2 bases and at J to 2 bases, leaving 9 bases not matched to a gene. The CDR3 is made up of 16 amino acids. CDR3 sequence (DNA): TGTGCCAGCTCACCAGGAATGTCGGGAGGCGCCTACGAGCAGTACTTC. Its protein is CASSPGMSGGAYEQYF.

This chain uses TRBV6-2 or TRBV6-3 with TRBJ1-2; D is ambiguous. This CDR3 has 15 residues. V lost 0 bases to trimming and J lost 4 bases, with 12 bases between them. Germline V gene data show CDR1 as MNHEY and CDR2 as SVGEGT. The CDR3 DNA reads TGTGCCAGCAGTTACTCGAATCGTCCGACCTATGGCTACACCTTC. This gives the protein CASSYSNRPTYGYTF.

This chain connects TRBV14 to TRBJ1-6, with 10 bases aligning to TRBD1. The CDR3 extends over 16 amino acids. Per germline, CDR1 SGHDN and CDR2 FVKESK. V shed 4 bases, J shed 3 bases, and the junction held 3 bases outside the gene matches. CDR3 amino acids: CASSPRTGGYNSPLHF. In nucleotides, the CDR3 is TGTGCCAGCAGCCCTCGGACAGGGGGCTATAATTCACCCCTCCACTTT.

A single count supports this clone. J is TRBJ1-3 and V is TRBV2; D uncertain. Deletions cut 4 bases from V and 2 bases from J, with 9 bases between. The CDR3 length is 14 residues. Germline loops: CDR1 SNHLY, CDR2 FYNNEI. Here the CDR3 DNA reads TGTGCCAGCAGTGGCCGTATAGCTGGAAACACCATATATTTT. This encodes CASSGRIAGNTIYF.

The rearrangement uses TRBV18 and TRBJ1-6; the match to TRBD1 covers 9 bases. J lost 7 bases, V lost 6 bases, and 4 bases had no gene match. Germline V gene lookup returns CDR1 KGHSH and CDR2 LQKENI. The CDR3 extends over 14 amino acids. This CDR3 reads CASSRDRVNSPLHF. The CDR3 nucleotides read TGTGCCAGCTCCCGGGACAGGGTGAATTCACCCCTCCACTTT.

The CDR3 bases are TGTGCCAGCAGCCAAGAAACAGGGAGGACTAACTATGGCTACACCTTC. This codes for CASSQETGRTNYGYTF. The chain couples TRBV4-2 to TRBJ1-2; TRBD1 might be the D (6 bases). V lost 0 bases, J lost 0 bases, and 11 bases lay in between. The germline gives CDR1 LGHNA, CDR2 YNFKEQ. The CDR3 has 16 residues.

The chain links TRBV12-5 to TRBJ2-2, with 7 bases that match TRBD1. The CDR3 covers 14 residues. Trimming took 5 bases from V and 4 from J; bases not matched to a gene: 4. Germline V gene sequence: CDR1 LGHNT, CDR2 FRNRAP. In DNA form, the CDR3 reads TGTGCTAGTGGTAGGGGACAGCCCACCGGGGAGCTGTTTTTT. Its protein is CASGRGQPTGELFF.

This rearrangement joins TRBV7-2 to TRBJ2-1; TRBD2 aligns across 9 bases. The ends lost 6 bases at V and 3 bases at J; junction bases unmatched: 6. Germline V gives CDR1 SGHTA, CDR2 FQGNSA. This CDR3 comprises 15 residues. As DNA, the CDR3 is TGTGCCAGCAGTTTTAGCGGGAGCGTCTACAATGAGCAGTTCTTC. As protein: CASSFSGSVYNEQFF.

The V gene is TRBV3-1 (or the pseudogene TRBV3-2), the J gene TRBJ1-3; no reliable D call. The ends were cut back, 0 bases at V and 6 bases at J, with 9 bases in the middle. The germline V gene has CDR1 LGHDT and CDR2 YNNKEL (reference sequence). The CDR3 runs to 14 residues. This chain's CDR3 is CASSQDHLQNTIYF. CDR3 bases: TGTGCCAGCAGCCAAGATCACCTTCAAAACACCATATATTTT.

The chain joins TRBV5-4 to TRBJ1-1, with D possibly being TRBD1 (6 bases). The CDR3 loop spans 14 amino acids. The V end lost 5 bases, the J end lost 3 bases, and 14 bases lay between the germline ends. Germline values: CDR1 SGHNT, CDR2 YYREEE (reference sequence). In nucleotides, the CDR3 is TGTGCCAGCAGTCCCAACAGGGCGGACACTGAAGCTTTCTTT. This translates into CASSPNRADTEAFF.

In this sample, this clone turned up a few times. This chain joins TRBV4-1 and TRBJ2-7; D unclear. The V and J ends lost 0 bases and 3 bases respectively, with 9 bases between them. The CDR3 sequence is 14 residues long. Germline CDR1 reads MGHRA; CDR2 reads YSYEKL. The CDR3: CASSQDIRDYEQYF. The DNA for the CDR3 is TGCGCCAGCAGCCAAGATATTAGGGACTACGAGCAGTACTTC.

The genes are TRBV19 and TRBJ1-5; the D is unclear. Germline CDR1 is LNHDA and CDR2 is SQIVND (reference sequence). The CDR3 loop spans 15 amino acids. The germline V and J ends were trimmed by 7 bases and 2 bases, with 15 bases remaining between them. Written as DNA, the CDR3 is TGTGCCAGTAATAGGAGGCGAGGGCGCAATCAGCCCCAGCATTTT. Translating gives CASNRRRGRNQPQHF.

The rearrangement uses TRBV3-1 (or the pseudogene TRBV3-2) and TRBJ1-1, with D maybe TRBD1 (5 bases). Germline values: CDR1 LGHDT, CDR2 YNNKEL (reference sequence). Trimming removed 0 bases from V and 8 bases from J, with 7 bases in between. This CDR3 region has 12 residues. The CDR3 DNA reads as TGTGCCAGCAGCCAAGAGGGGGGAGAAGCTTTCTTT. Protein sequence: CASSQEGGEAFF.

Only one count was recorded for this clone. This rearrangement joins TRBV7-8 to TRBJ2-7; TRBD1 matches at 8 bases. The germline V gene encodes CDR1 SGHVS and CDR2 FQNEAQ. J was trimmed by 2 bases and V by 3 bases; bases with no gene match: 3. This CDR3 has 14 amino acids. The chain's CDR3 is CASSFLQGAYEQYF. Written as DNA, the CDR3 is TGTGCCAGCAGCTTCCTACAGGGGGCCTACGAGCAGTACTTC.

The CDR3 DNA reads TGTGCCATCAGCGAAGGACTAGCGGGAGGTAGCGAGCAGTACTTC. It codes for CAISEGLAGGSEQYF. This chain connects TRBV10-3 to TRBJ2-7, with 14 bases that match TRBD2. The V and J ends lost 6 bases and 6 bases, in that order; junction bases with no gene match: 7. Germline V gene lookup returns CDR1 ENHRY and CDR2 SYGVKD. This CDR3 is built from 15 residues.

The chain couples TRBV19 to TRBJ1-4, with 9 nucleotides matching TRBD1. This CDR3 has 17 residues. Germline V gives CDR1 LNHDA, CDR2 SQIVND (reference sequence). The V gene end was trimmed by 7 bases and the J gene end by 0 bases; junction bases not matched to a gene: 9. The CDR3 loop reads CASTGTGTGSTNEKLFF. CDR3 sequence (DNA): TGTGCCAGTACCGGAACCGGGACAGGGTCAACTAATGAAAAACTGTTTTTT.